Shown below are 18 T cell receptor beta chains from a single sample sequenced in a study of blood T cell repertoires in COVID-19. Generated by immunoSEQ multiplex PCR, the TCRdb table keeps only in-frame clones and is missing some. This repertoire shows roughly 40,000 clones, about 80% found once; its top ten account for roughly 8.7%. Specimen: peripheral blood. The receptor set was obtained from a man between 70 and 80 years old with active or convalescent COVID-19.

This clone was counted only a few times. DNA for the CDR3: TGTGCCAGCAGCTTAGGGGGAGGGGCAAATGAGCAGTTCTTC. Protein: CASSLGGGANEQFF. This chain joins TRBV7-6 and TRBJ2-1; TRBD2 matches at 7 bases. The CDR3 is made up of 14 amino acids. With 1 base clipped from V and 7 bases from J, the junction kept 4 bases outside the gene matches. Germline CDR1 and CDR2: SGHVS and FNYEAQ.

As regards this clone: Other DNA sequences in the same sample also yield this CDR3. This chain uses TRBV15 with TRBJ1-2; possibly TRBD1 for D (5 bases). The V end was cut by 3 bases, the J end by 8 bases, with 25 bases between. Germline-derived CDR1 and CDR2 are LNHNV and YYDKDF (reference sequence). The CDR3 has 17 residues. As DNA, the CDR3 is TGTGCCACCAGCAGGAGTTATAGTCTGGGAGGGGCGGGGGGCTACACCTTC. Translated: CATSRSYSLGGAGGYTF.

The J gene is TRBJ2-7, the V gene TRBV6-5, with D perhaps TRBD1 (5 bases). There are 15 residues in the CDR3. Germline loops: CDR1 MNHEY, CDR2 SVGAGI. Deletions cut 0 bases from V and 0 bases from J, with 9 bases between. DNA for the CDR3: TGTGCCAGCAGTTACTCCGCTCAGGGCTCCTACGAGCAGTACTTC. It translates to CASSYSAQGSYEQYF.

The chain links TRBV2 to TRBJ1-5, with D perhaps matching TRBD1 (5 bases). Trimming shortened V by 4 bases and J by 6 bases, and 13 bases separated the two germline ends. This CDR3 is built from 14 residues. Germline CDR1 is SNHLY and CDR2 is FYNNEI. The DNA for the CDR3 is TGTGCCAGCAGTGGAGGAGGGGTCGGTCAGCCCCAGCATTTT. The encoded protein is CASSGGGVGQPQHF.

The chain uses TRBV27 and TRBJ1-2; 9 bases match TRBD1. This CDR3 contains 14 residues. Trimming cost V 6 bases and J 8 bases; bases outside gene matches: 10. The germline gives CDR1 MNHEY, CDR2 SMNVEV (reference sequence). CDR3 protein: CASSSTGGAGGYTF. The CDR3 coding sequence is TGTGCCAGCAGCTCTACAGGGGGCGCGGGAGGCTACACCTTC.

This chain links TRBV10-2 with TRBJ2-3; 7 bases fit TRBD1. Germline CDR1 reads WSHSY; CDR2 reads SAAADI. The V gene end was trimmed by 6 bases and the J gene end by 4 bases; junction bases not matched to a gene: 19. This CDR3 is 18 amino acids long. This CDR3 is CASSIRSPGQLVPDTQYF. DNA of the CDR3: TGCGCCAGCAGCATCCGAAGTCCGGGACAGTTGGTCCCAGATACGCAGTATTTT.

This sequence joins TRBV12-3 or TRBV12-4 and TRBJ1-2; no clear D gene. V shed 7 bases and J shed 2 bases, with 11 bases lying between them. The CDR3 has 13 amino acids. The CDR3 region is CASKGEKNYGYTF. The DNA for the CDR3 is TGTGCCAGCAAAGGAGAGAAGAACTATGGCTACACCTTC.

The rearrangement uses TRBV30 and TRBJ2-5; the D gene is possibly TRBD2 (6 bases). The CDR3 covers 13 residues. The V end lost 7 bases, the J end lost 3 bases, and 15 bases lay between the germline ends. Germline lookup yields CDR1 GTSNPN and CDR2 SVGIG (reference sequence). The CDR3: CAFTLGGEETQYF. Written as DNA, the CDR3 is TGTGCCTTTACCCTCGGCGGGGAAGAGACCCAGTACTTC.

The V and J genes are TRBV30 and TRBJ1-2; D is unresolved. CDR1 is GTSNPN and CDR2 is SVGIG in the germline V gene (reference sequence). The CDR3 runs 14 residues. Trimming left V 1 base short and J 7 bases short, with 16 bases between. The CDR3 DNA reads TGTGCCTGGAGTGAGGCGCAGGCTTCAGGTGGCTACACCTTC. It codes for CAWSEAQASGGYTF.

The table lists this clone with a few counts. V usage is TRBV5-1 and J usage is TRBJ2-3; no definite D call. The CDR3 is 14 residues long. CDR1 is SGHRS, CDR2 YFSETQ, per germline. V lost 6 bases, J lost 3 bases, and 14 bases lay in between. CDR3 amino acids: CASTASQYTDTQYF. CDR3 nucleotide sequence: TGCGCCAGCACGGCTAGTCAGTATACAGATACGCAGTATTTT.

The J gene is TRBJ1-1, the V gene TRBV11-3; D uncertain. This CDR3 has 13 amino acids. Trimming took 2 bases from V and 3 from J, leaving 7 bases between them. The germline V gene encodes CDR1 SGHNT and CDR2 YENEEA. The CDR3 reads CASSLRVDTEAFF. The CDR3 nucleotides are TGTGCCAGCAGCTTACGGGTAGACACTGAAGCTTTCTTT.

The chain recombines TRBV28 with TRBJ2-2; possible D gene TRBD2, 5 bases. V dropped 8 bases and J dropped 4 bases, with 14 bases sitting between them. The CDR3 consists of 14 residues. Germline loops: CDR1 MDHEN, CDR2 SYDVKM. The CDR3 DNA reads as TGTGCCAGCTCCCGAGGGCACCTCACCGGGGAGCTGTTTTTT. It codes for CASSRGHLTGELFF. Filled out from reference TRBV28 and TRBJ2-2, the complete variable domain reads DVKVTQSSRYLVKRTGEKVFLECVQDMDHENMFWYRQDPGLGLRLIYFSYDVKMKEKGDIPEGYSVSREKKERFSLILESASTNQTSMYLCASSRGHLTGELFFGEGSRLTVL.

The rearrangement links TRBV28 to TRBJ1-5; D gene unclear. The CDR3 has 12 amino acids. The ends were cut back, 0 bases at V and 7 bases at J, with 4 bases in the middle. The V gene's germline CDR1 is MDHEN and CDR2 SYDVKM. The CDR3 sequence: CASSLWAQPQHF. The CDR3 coding sequence is TGTGCCAGCAGTTTATGGGCACAGCCCCAGCATTTT. The entire variable domain, with the rest obtained from reference TRBV28 and TRBJ1-5, is as follows: DVKVTQSSRYLVKRTGEKVFLECVQDMDHENMFWYRQDPGLGLRLIYFSYDVKMKEKGDIPEGYSVSREKKERFSLILESASTNQTSMYLCASSLWAQPQHFGDGTRLSIL.

The V gene is TRBV5-6, the J gene TRBJ2-1; maybe TRBD2 (7 bases). V was trimmed by 2 bases and J by 7 bases, leaving 16 bases between them. The germline V gene has CDR1 SGHDT and CDR2 YYEEEE. This CDR3 region has 15 residues. This CDR3 is CASSFFQGRGNEQFF. The CDR3 nucleotides are TGTGCCAGCAGCTTTTTTCAGGGGAGGGGGAATGAGCAGTTCTTC.

This clone was observed once. The chain combines TRBV3-1 (or the pseudogene TRBV3-2) with TRBJ2-1; 13 positions agree with TRBD2. CDR3 length: 14 amino acids. Germline-derived CDR1 and CDR2 are LGHDT and YNNKEL (reference sequence). With V trimmed by 6 bases and J by 8 bases, 4 bases remained unmatched. CDR3 DNA: TGTGCCAGCAGAACTAGCGGGGGGGCACATGAGCAGTTCTTC. This sequence encodes CASRTSGGAHEQFF.

This rearrangement joins TRBV5-1 to TRBJ1-5, with 7 positions matching TRBD1. The CDR3 is made up of 15 amino acids. V dropped 4 bases and J dropped 6; count of bases not matched to a gene: 10. Germline loops: CDR1 SGHRS, CDR2 YFSETQ. The DNA for the CDR3 is TGCGCCAGCAGCCTAGGGACAGCAGGCCCTCAGCCCCAGCATTTT. Translating it yields CASSLGTAGPQPQHF.

This clone is a singleton in its sample. The V call is TRBV6-2 or TRBV6-3, the J call TRBJ2-7; TRBD2 matches 10 bases. The germline V gene has CDR1 MNHEY and CDR2 SVGEGT. CDR3 length: 15 residues. Trimming cost V 6 bases and J 0 bases; bases outside gene matches: 5. The CDR3 protein is CASSSSGGSSYEQYF. The CDR3 coding sequence is TGTGCCAGCAGCAGTAGCGGGGGGAGCTCCTACGAGCAGTACTTC.

The rearrangement joins TRBV7-9 to TRBJ1-1, with D tentatively TRBD1 (5 bases). From germline, CDR1 is SEHNR and CDR2 FQNEAQ (reference sequence). The CDR3 loop spans 15 amino acids. V gave up 4 bases and J gave up 0 bases, with 12 bases separating them. The CDR3 protein is CASSSSETVNTEAFF. In nucleotides, the CDR3 is TGTGCCAGCAGCTCCTCCGAGACAGTGAACACTGAAGCTTTCTTT.